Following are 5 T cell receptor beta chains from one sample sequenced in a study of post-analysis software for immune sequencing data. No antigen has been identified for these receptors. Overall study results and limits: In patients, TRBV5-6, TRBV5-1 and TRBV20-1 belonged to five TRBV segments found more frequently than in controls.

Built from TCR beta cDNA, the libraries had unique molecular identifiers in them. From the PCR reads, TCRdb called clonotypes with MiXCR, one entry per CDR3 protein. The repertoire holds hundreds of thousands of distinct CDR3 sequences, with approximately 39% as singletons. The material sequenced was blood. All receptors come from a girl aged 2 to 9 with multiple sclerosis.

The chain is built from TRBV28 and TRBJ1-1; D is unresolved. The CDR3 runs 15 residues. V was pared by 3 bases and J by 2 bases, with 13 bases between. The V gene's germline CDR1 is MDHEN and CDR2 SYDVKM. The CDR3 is CASSFFWGFNTEAFF. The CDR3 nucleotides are TGTGCCAGCAGTTTTTTTTGGGGATTTAACACTGAAGCTTTCTTT.

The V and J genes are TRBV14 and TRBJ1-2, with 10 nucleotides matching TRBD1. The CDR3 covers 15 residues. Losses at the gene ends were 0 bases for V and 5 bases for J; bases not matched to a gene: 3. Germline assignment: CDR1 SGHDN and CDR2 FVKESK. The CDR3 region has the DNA TGTGCCAGCAGCCAAGACCCGGGACAGGGGTATGGCTACACCTTC. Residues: CASSQDPGQGYGYTF.

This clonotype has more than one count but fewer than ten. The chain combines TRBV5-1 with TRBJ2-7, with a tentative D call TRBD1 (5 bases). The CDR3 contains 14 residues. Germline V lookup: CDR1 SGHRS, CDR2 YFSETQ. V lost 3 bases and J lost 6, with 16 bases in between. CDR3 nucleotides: TGCGCCAGCAGCTCGGGCAGGGTAAAAGGCGAGCAGTACTTC. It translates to CASSSGRVKGEQYF. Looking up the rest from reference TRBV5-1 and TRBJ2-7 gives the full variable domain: KAGVTQTPRYLIKTRGQQVTLSCSPISGHRSVSWYQQTPGQGLQFLFEYFSETQRNKGNFPGRFSGRQFSNSRSEMNVSTLELGDSALYLCASSSGRVKGEQYFGPGTRLTVT.

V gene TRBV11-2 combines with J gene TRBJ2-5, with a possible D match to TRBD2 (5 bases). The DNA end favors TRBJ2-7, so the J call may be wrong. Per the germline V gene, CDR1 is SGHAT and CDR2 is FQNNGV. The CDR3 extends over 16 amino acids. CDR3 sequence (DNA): TGTGCCAGCAGCCCCGAGGCGGCGGGCTTAATCTACGAGCAGTACTTC. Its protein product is CASSPEAAGLIYEQYF.

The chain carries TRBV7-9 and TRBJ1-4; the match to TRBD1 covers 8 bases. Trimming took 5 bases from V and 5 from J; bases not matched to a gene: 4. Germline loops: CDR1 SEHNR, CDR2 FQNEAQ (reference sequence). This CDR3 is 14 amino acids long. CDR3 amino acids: CASSTRTGNEKLFF. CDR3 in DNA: TGTGCCAGCAGCACCCGGACAGGGAATGAAAAACTGTTTTTT.